This T cell receptor beta chain stems from a study of shared clonotypes between healthy human individuals. For the study at large: CD4 naive and memory got three plates each, CD8 naive two, CD8 memory one.

Whole-study results and caveats: Compared with memory subsets, naive subsets generally had larger estimated richness.

Nashville, Tennessee was home to all donors, each a Caucasian adult. Method: immunoSEQ multiplex PCR; TCRdb's copy keeps in-frame clones and lacks some. The table includes approximately 1.5 million clones, approximately 98% detected once. Comment on this clone: Its specificity is not known.

Germline values: CDR1 SGHAT, CDR2 FQNNGV. The CDR3 sequence is 17 residues long. Trimming removed 4 bases from V and 4 bases from J; junction bases left unmatched: 9. The rearrangement links TRBV11-2 to TRBJ2-6; TRBD1 matches at 8 bases. This clonotype originated in a man aged 25 to 40 in good health. Sequenced: naive CD4+ T cells sorted from blood. Described subset: CD45RA+ positively selected. In DNA, the CDR3 is TGTGCCAGCAGCTCTGGACAGGGCCAGCAAGGGGCCAACGTCCTGACTTTC. It encodes CASSSGQGQQGANVLTF.